The T cell receptor beta chain under discussion was sequenced for a study of OX40 agonist ivuxolimab in advanced cancers. Study information: In this cohort, patients received ivuxolimab, an agonistic anti-OX40 (CD134) antibody. Participants could have had prior anti-PD-1, anti-PD-L1 or anti-CTLA-4 therapy, and 40% had some.

Study-level results: Clonal expansion by week 6 occurred in CD4+ and CD8+ blood T cells (at 0.1 to 3.0 mg/kg).

Trimming took 0 bases from V and 3 from J, leaving 8 bases between them. The CDR3 is 15 amino acids. The germline gives CDR1 MNHEY, CDR2 SMNVEV (reference sequence). On this clone itself: Its antigen is unidentified.

Using immunoSEQ multiplex PCR, the repertoire was profiled, and TCRdb retains in-frame clones only, with some absent. The table shows about 47,000 clones, with roughly 84% occurring only once. The V and J genes are TRBV27 and TRBJ1-4, with a weak D call TRBD1 (6 bases). Here the sequenced sample was CD4+ or CD8+ T cells sorted from blood, taken in a trial of the OX40 agonist ivuxolimab. This clonotype was obtained from an adult with an advanced solid tumor such as melanoma, head and neck, liver or kidney cancer. The CDR3 reads CASSLSGGSNEKLFF. The CDR3 nucleotides are TGTGCCAGCAGTTTATCGGGGGGCTCTAATGAAAAACTGTTTTTT.